The clone carrying this T cell receptor (beta chain) was counted ten times or more. This entry belongs to a study of T cells after yellow fever vaccination. About the research overall: Investigators used CD3, CD45RA, CCR7 and CD95 to sort the EM, EMRA, CM and Tscm memory subsets.

TCRdb re-analysed the 5' RACE reads in MiXCR, keeping a single row per CDR3 protein. The sample holds approximately 32,000 distinct CDR3 sequences; 6.5% to 8% are singletons and the top ten take around a fifth. Study outcomes and limitations: Although the secondary response was weaker, it peaked faster, at day 5 versus 15. Primary-vaccination clones mostly resurfaced post-booster (96% CD4, approximately 90% CD8). At day 0, almost all vaccine-responding clonotypes escaped detection in the sorted memory subsets.

CDR3 length: 12 amino acids. Looked up from germline, CDR1 is LNHDA and CDR2 is SQIVND (reference sequence). Trimming took off 4 bases at V and 6 bases at J, with 8 bases between the two ends. The sequence derives from a man aged 18 to 29 who received the YFV17D yellow fever vaccine. The V call is TRBV19, the J call TRBJ2-3; tentatively, D is TRBD2 (5 bases). Sequencing was performed on PBMCs, either bulk or a sorted T-cell subset (CD4+, CD8+, memory, or dextramer-sorted; not recorded which), taken on the day of the first yellow fever vaccination. In DNA, the CDR3 is TGTGCCAGTAGTACCCGAGGGGATACGCAGTATTTT. Protein product: CASSTRGDTQYF. The complete variable domain, with remaining parts taken from reference TRBV19 and TRBJ2-3, reads DGGITQSPKYLFRKEGQNVTLSCEQNLNHDAMYWYRQDPGQGLRLIYYSQIVNDFQKGDIAEGYSVSREKKESFPLTVTSAQKNPTAFYLCASSTRGDTQYFGPGTRLTVL.